This TCR beta chain was captured by sequencing in a study of CD8 T cells in Susac syndrome. Germline assignment: CDR1 SQVTM and CDR2 ANQGSEA. V shed 4 bases and J 7 bases; nucleotides not matched to a gene: 8. This CDR3 spans 14 amino acids. Random hexamers were used to reverse transcribe an amount of about 0.45 to 1 ug RNA. TCRdb fed the immunoSEQ multiplex PCR reads into MiXCR, producing one record per CDR3 protein. The data contain 130,000 to 150,000 distinct CDR3 sequences, 90% to 96% of them seen just once; the ten biggest clones take up about 0.08%. The chain joins TRBV29-1 to TRBJ2-4; 9 positions agree with TRBD2. The clonotype was recovered from a human donor with Susac syndrome. The sequenced sample was CD4+ T cells from PBMCs. The CDR3 DNA sequence: TGCAGCGTTGGCGAAGCGGGGGGCCGGAACATTCAGTACTTC. Translation: CSVGEAGGRNIQYF.